This TCR beta chain was identified during a study of blood T cell repertoires in COVID-19. About the study: Samples of COVID-19 (acute and convalescent) were obtained from the United States, Italy and Spain. Sources were T cells, B-cell-depleted T cells, or PBMCs; the material itself was cDNA or gDNA.

Generated by immunoSEQ multiplex PCR, the TCRdb table keeps only in-frame clones and is missing some. In the table there are about 68,000 clones, roughly 90% of which are singletons. The CDR3 totals 14 residues. The V gene's germline CDR1 is GTSNPN and CDR2 SVGIG (reference sequence). The trim removed 4 bases at V and 2 bases at J, leaving 5 bases unmatched. The sequence was collected from a man aged 40-49 years with COVID-19, enrolled during active disease. Input material: peripheral blood. The V gene is TRBV30, the J gene TRBJ1-2; TRBD1 matches at 9 bases. The CDR3 loop is CAWTGGTGNYGYTF. CDR3 coding DNA: TGTGCCTGGACCGGCGGGACAGGGAACTATGGCTACACCTTC.